The 26 T cell receptor beta chains below all came from one sample that was sequenced in a study of blood T cells in healthy people across ages (dated by TCRdb to between 2015 and 2016). To prepare the library, 5' RACE was applied. The sample was run on an Illumina HiSeq 2500. A second about 7 to 12 cycle PCR used a sample-barcoded 5' primer and a J-beta primer mix. TCRdb ran its own pipeline on the public reads, namely fastp trimming at Q25 and MiXCR clone calling, and kept in-frame beta chains. A single entry per CDR3 protein holds the most common genes and DNA from its merged rows. The sample yields some 880,000 distinct CDR3 sequences; around 36% were counted once. The ten largest clones take up 10% to 15% of the sample. The sample consisted of blood. These receptors all stem from a man aged 18 to 29 in good health.

V usage is TRBV25-1 and J usage is TRBJ1-5, with D possibly matching TRBD1 (6 bases). CDR3 length equals 15 residues. The germline V and J ends were trimmed by 8 bases and 4 bases, with 18 bases remaining between them. From germline, CDR1 is MGHDK and CDR2 SYGVNS. DNA of the CDR3: TGTGCCAGCCCCAGGGGTGGGGGGGCGAATCAGCCCCAGCATTTT. Amino acids: CASPRGGGANQPQHF.

V gene TRBV29-1 combines with J gene TRBJ2-4; 9 bases are shared with TRBD2. The germline V gene encodes CDR1 SQVTM and CDR2 ANQGSEA. This CDR3 is 12 amino acids long. V shed 6 bases and J 6 bases; nucleotides not matched to a gene: 3. CDR3 bases: TGCAGCGTCATAGCGGGGGTAAACATTCAGTACTTC. Protein sequence: CSVIAGVNIQYF.

This clonotype was observed a few times. V usage is TRBV6-2 or TRBV6-3 and J usage is TRBJ1-5; 9 bases fit TRBD1. Germline-derived CDR1 and CDR2 are MNHEY and SVGEGT. This CDR3 is 14 amino acids long. The V gene end was trimmed by 8 bases and the J gene end by 5 bases; junction bases not matched to a gene: 7. The CDR3 here is CASGPGQGHQPQHF. CDR3 bases: TGTGCCAGCGGACCGGGACAGGGACATCAGCCCCAGCATTTT.

V and J are TRBV5-1 and TRBJ1-2, with 7 positions matching TRBD1. This CDR3 region has 14 residues. Losses at the gene ends were 4 bases for V and 8 bases for J; bases not matched to a gene: 11. Germline CDR1 reads SGHRS; CDR2 reads YFSETQ. The CDR3 DNA reads as TGCGCCAGCAGCAACGGACAGGCCTTGGGGGGCTACACCTTC. Its translation is CASSNGQALGGYTF.

The chain has TRBV9 and TRBJ2-1; 13 bases fit TRBD2. The closer fit of TRBJ2-7 to the DNA end suggests the J call may be wrong. Germline V gene lookup returns CDR1 SGDLS and CDR2 YYNGEE. This CDR3 contains 17 residues. CDR3: CASSVGGTSGNYNEQYF. The CDR3 nucleotides read TGTGCCAGCAGCGTAGGGGGGACTAGCGGGAACTACAATGAGCAGTACTTC.

The gene calls are TRBV5-1 and TRBJ2-7, with 9 bases aligning to TRBD1. The CDR3 runs 15 residues. Germline trimming cut 4 bases from V and 6 bases from J; bases unmatched to any gene: 11. Germline CDR1 is SGHRS and CDR2 is YFSETQ. The CDR3 nucleotides read TGCGCCAGCAGCCGTCGAGGGACAGGGTCCGGCGAGCAGTACTTC. Protein product: CASSRRGTGSGEQYF.

This clonotype appeared many times. V is TRBV5-1 and J is TRBJ1-2; D remains unclear. The CDR3 has 12 residues. The V gene's germline CDR1 is SGHRS and CDR2 YFSETQ. V lost 4 bases to trimming and J lost 6 bases, with 10 bases between them. The CDR3 is CASSLDSHGYTF. For the CDR3, the DNA is TGCGCCAGCAGCCTCGACTCACATGGCTACACCTTC.

Details on this clonotype: Given the absence of the conserved phenylalanine or tryptophan at the CDR3 end, a read error is likely. The CDR3, as DNA: TGCAGTGCTAGAGATATACAGGGGAATCAGCCCCAGCATCTT. This encodes CSARDIQGNQPQHL. The V call is TRBV20-1, the J call TRBJ1-5; 7 bases align to TRBD1. The CDR3 is 14 residues long. V lost 0 bases and J lost 4; bases outside the gene matches: 3. From germline, CDR1 is DFQATT and CDR2 SNEGSKA (reference sequence).

In regard to this clonotype: The junction departs from the called germline gene at one end, perhaps through a read error. The chain has TRBV5-1 and TRBJ1-2; 9 bases line up with TRBD1. Germline V gene sequence: CDR1 SGHRS, CDR2 YFSETQ. The CDR3 runs to 17 residues. The CDR3 region is CAGSFRTGAFANYGYTF. The DNA for the CDR3 is TGCGCCGGCAGCTTCCGGACAGGGGCCTTCGCTAACTATGGCTACACCTTC.

On this clonotype: At one of its ends the junction is not consistent with the germline gene, which may arise from a read error. This chain joins TRBV7-2 and TRBJ2-5; D remains ambiguous. Germline assignment: CDR1 SGHTA and CDR2 FQGNSA. The CDR3 is 14 amino acids. CDR3 nucleotides: TGTGCCTGCAGCTCCGGGTCCTTACAAGAGACCCAGTACTTC. Translation: CACSSGSLQETQYF.

The chain couples TRBV29-1 to TRBJ1-1, with a weak D call TRBD1 (6 bases). The V gene lost 6 bases and the J gene lost 6 bases, with 26 bases spanning the gap. CDR1 SQVTM and CDR2 ANQGSEA come from the germline V gene. This CDR3 contains 16 residues. This chain's CDR3 is CSVGGTGCSTEPEAFF. In DNA, the CDR3 is TGCAGCGTCGGTGGAACAGGGTGCTCAACGGAGCCTGAAGCTTTCTTT.

This clonotype has a handful of counts. The CDR3 region has the DNA TGCAGTGCTAGAGATCTCGGACAGGGTGGTTTATTCTATAATTCACCCCTCCACTTT. Translating gives CSARDLGQGGLFYNSPLHF. The chain is built from TRBV20-1 and TRBJ1-6; 8 bases are a match to TRBD1. V shed 0 bases, J shed 3 bases, and the junction held 13 bases outside the gene matches. The CDR3 extends over 19 amino acids. Germline V lookup: CDR1 DFQATT, CDR2 SNEGSKA (reference sequence).

CDR3 protein: CATSRELTRGRNTEAFF. The CDR3 nucleotides read TGTGCCACCAGCAGAGAACTCACGAGGGGCCGGAACACTGAAGCTTTCTTT. V gene TRBV15 combines with J gene TRBJ1-1, with D possibly matching TRBD1 (5 bases). The CDR3 is 17 amino acids. The germline V and J ends were trimmed by 0 bases and 1 base, with 15 bases remaining between them. The germline V gene has CDR1 LNHNV and CDR2 YYDKDF (reference sequence).

V is TRBV29-1 and J is TRBJ2-3, with unresolved D. V shed 6 bases and J shed 1 base, with 11 bases lying between them. CDR1 is SQVTM and CDR2 is ANQGSEA in the germline V gene. The CDR3 runs to 13 residues. In DNA form, the CDR3 reads TGCAGCGTCCACCCAGTTGGCACAGATACGCAGTATTTT. This encodes CSVHPVGTDTQYF.

This clonotype occurred a few times. J is TRBJ2-6 and V is TRBV7-9; no clear D. This CDR3 contains 15 residues. Per the germline V gene, CDR1 is SEHNR and CDR2 is FQNEAQ (reference sequence). Trimming pared 5 bases from V and 4 bases from J, leaving 12 bases between. The CDR3 protein is CASSPPAGGANVLTF. CDR3 coding DNA: TGTGCCAGCAGCCCTCCAGCAGGCGGGGCCAACGTCCTGACTTTC.

In its sample, this clonotype was seen a few times. The rearrangement links TRBV10-3 to TRBJ2-1; TRBD2 agrees at 9 bases. This CDR3 has 15 residues. The germline V gene has CDR1 ENHRY and CDR2 SYGVKD. V gave up 5 bases and J gave up 7 bases; unmatched junction bases: 9. CDR3 in DNA: TGTGCCATCAGTTCTTTAGCGGGGGCGGGGAATGAGCAGTTCTTC. This encodes CAISSLAGAGNEQFF.

The genes are TRBV24-1 and TRBJ2-1; D unresolved. The CDR3 is made up of 12 amino acids. Trimming took off 4 bases at V and 13 bases at J, with 13 bases between the two ends. CDR1 and CDR2 from the germline V gene are KGHDR and SFDVKD. The CDR3 sequence: CATSDNNLGQFF. CDR3 in DNA: TGTGCCACCAGTGACAACAACCTGGGACAGTTCTTC.

The chain carries TRBV12-3 or TRBV12-4 and TRBJ1-2; 8 bases line up with TRBD1. The CDR3 has 14 amino acids. V shed 5 bases and J 3 bases; nucleotides not matched to a gene: 5. As DNA, the CDR3 is TGTGCCAGCAGTCGACAGGGGCCCCACTATGGCTACACCTTC. Translated: CASSRQGPHYGYTF.

The rearrangement uses TRBV19 and TRBJ1-5; D unresolved. V lost 4 bases and J 2 bases, leaving 6 bases between the germline ends. The CDR3 totals 13 residues. CDR1 is LNHDA and CDR2 is SQIVND in the germline V gene (reference sequence). The CDR3 protein is CASSRSGNQPQHF. DNA for the CDR3: TGTGCCAGTAGTAGGTCTGGCAATCAGCCCCAGCATTTT.

A few counts support this clonotype. The V call is TRBV20-1, the J call TRBJ1-5; weak D call: TRBD1 (5 bases). The CDR3 has 14 amino acids. CDR1 and CDR2 from the germline V gene are DFQATT and SNEGSKA (reference sequence). The V end lost 6 bases, the J end lost 2 bases, and 14 bases lay between the germline ends. The CDR3 loop reads CSAMDGGGNQPQHF. The DNA for the CDR3 is TGCAGTGCCATGGATGGGGGTGGCAATCAGCCCCAGCATTTT.

This clonotype was picked up a small number of times. The chain is built from TRBV29-1 and TRBJ2-1; D is possibly TRBD1 (5 bases). V lost 7 bases to trimming and J lost 5 bases, with 9 bases between them. The CDR3 is 11 residues long. CDR1 and CDR2 from the germline V gene are SQVTM and ANQGSEA. CDR3 bases: TGCAGCGACGACAGAAACAATGAGCAGTTCTTC. Translated: CSDDRNNEQFF.

In its sample, this clonotype was seen a few times. The genes are TRBV7-9 and TRBJ2-3, with D uncertain. Germline V gene sequence: CDR1 SEHNR, CDR2 FQNEAQ (reference sequence). The CDR3 runs to 16 residues. The V end was cut by 3 bases, the J end by 1 base, with 14 bases between. CDR3 amino acids: CASSFIGWARTDTQYF. The CDR3 DNA follows: TGTGCCAGCAGCTTCATTGGCTGGGCCCGCACAGATACGCAGTATTTT.

This clonotype has more than one count but fewer than ten. The chain is built from TRBV10-3 and TRBJ2-7; 7 bases are a match to TRBD2. The germline CDR1 and CDR2 sequences are ENHRY and SYGVKD. This CDR3 comprises 14 residues. V was pared by 2 bases and J by 3 bases, with 4 bases of the junction left unmatched. The CDR3 nucleotides are TGTGCCATCAGTGAGGCGCTAGCGGACTACGAGCAGTACTTC. It codes for CAISEALADYEQYF.

DNA for the CDR3: TGCGCCAGCAGCTTCGAACCGGGACAACCCTACAATGAGCAGTTCTTC. Encoded protein: CASSFEPGQPYNEQFF. The rearrangement joins TRBV5-1 to TRBJ2-1; TRBD1 might be the D (6 bases). V dropped 2 bases and J dropped 2 bases, with 14 bases sitting between them. The CDR3 contains 16 residues. Germline V gives CDR1 SGHRS, CDR2 YFSETQ.

This clonotype came up many times. The gene calls are TRBV7-9 and TRBJ2-1; 8 bases agree with TRBD2. The length of the CDR3 is 16 residues. The junction had 5 bases not matched to a gene; V was cut back by 4 bases and J by 0 bases. CDR1 is SEHNR and CDR2 is FQNEAQ in the germline V gene (reference sequence). The CDR3 region has the DNA TGTGCCAGCAGCTCCGAGCGGGGGTACTCCTACAATGAGCAGTTCTTC. It is translated as CASSSERGYSYNEQFF.

The chain recombines TRBV29-1 with TRBJ1-1; tentative D call: TRBD1 (5 bases). The germline V gene encodes CDR1 SQVTM and CDR2 ANQGSEA. Trimming left V 1 base short and J 0 bases short, with 12 bases between. This CDR3 has 15 residues. This chain's CDR3 is CSVEGNRILNTEAFF. In DNA form, the CDR3 reads TGCAGCGTTGAAGGGAACAGGATCTTGAACACTGAAGCTTTCTTT.